The 28 T cell receptor beta chains in this list originate from one sample, sequenced in a study of blood T cells in healthy people across ages. Using a J-beta primer mix together with a sample-barcoded 5' primer, a second PCR was run for roughly 7 to 11 cycles. TCRdb redid the calling of the 5' RACE reads with MiXCR, one entry per CDR3 protein. The data show some 290,000 distinct CDR3 sequences, roughly 29% seen once. Sequenced material: blood. The receptors were gathered from a woman between 65 and 79 years old in good health.

The CDR3 sequence: CASSQGLASYEQYF. In DNA form, the CDR3 reads TGCGCCAGCAGCCAGGGACTAGCCTCCTACGAGCAGTACTTC. The chain has TRBV5-1 and TRBJ2-7; TRBD2 agrees at 9 bases. Germline-derived CDR1 and CDR2 are SGHRS and YFSETQ. The CDR3 sequence is 14 residues long. The V and J ends lost 4 bases and 0 bases, in that order; junction bases with no gene match: 2.

This chain links TRBV18 with TRBJ2-2; D gene uncertain. The V gene lost 0 bases and the J gene lost 5 bases, with 4 bases spanning the gap. The CDR3 consists of 13 residues. Germline lookup yields CDR1 KGHSH and CDR2 LQKENI. The CDR3 nucleotides read TGTGCCAGCTCACCACCGAGTACCGGGGAGCTGTTTTTT. Translated: CASSPPSTGELFF. Full variable domain (outside the CDR3, taken from reference TRBV18 and TRBJ2-2): NAGVMQNPRHLVRRRGQEARLRCSPMKGHSHVYWYRQLPEEGLKFMVYLQKENIIDESGMPKERFSAEFPKEGPSILRIQQVVRGDSAAYFCASSPPSTGELFFGEGSRLTVL.

J is TRBJ2-7 and V is TRBV7-2, with a weak D call TRBD1 (6 bases). This CDR3 is built from 14 residues. Germline V gives CDR1 SGHTA, CDR2 FQGNSA. Between the trimmed V and J ends, which lost 4 bases and 0 bases, there was a span of 10 bases. CDR3 loop: CASSSRGSSYEQYF. The DNA for the CDR3 is TGTGCCAGCAGCTCCAGGGGCAGCTCCTACGAGCAGTACTTC.

The chain joins TRBV20-1 to TRBJ2-5; the D gene is possibly TRBD1 (6 bases). The J call may be in error: the DNA end matches TRBJ2-1 better. The CDR3 runs 11 residues. Germline V CDR1 and CDR2: DFQATT, SNEGSKA (reference sequence). As DNA, the CDR3 is TGCAGTGCTGCCACAGGGCTCGGGCAGTTCTTC. Protein sequence: CSAATGLGQFF.

The gene calls are TRBV3-1 and TRBJ2-4; maybe TRBD2 (6 bases). Germline V gene sequence: CDR1 LGHDT, CDR2 YNNKEL (reference sequence). This CDR3 has 15 amino acids. V was shortened by 3 bases and J by 3 bases, with 12 bases between the two germline ends. In DNA, the CDR3 is TGTGCCAGCAGCCAGCGGGATGGGGGCAAAAACATTCAGTACTTC. Translating it yields CASSQRDGGKNIQYF.

This clonotype occurred many times. The chain is built from TRBV20-1 and TRBJ2-5, with D possibly called TRBD1 or TRBD2 (5 bases each). The ends were cut back, 7 bases at V and 2 bases at J, with 17 bases in the middle. Germline V gene sequence: CDR1 DFQATT, CDR2 SNEGSKA (reference sequence). This CDR3 has 14 amino acids. DNA for the CDR3: TGCAGTGGGAAGAGGTCGGGGCGTCAAGAGACCCAGTACTTC. The encoded protein is CSGKRSGRQETQYF.

The V and J genes are TRBV7-2 and TRBJ1-1, with D hard to call. V lost 3 bases and J 0 bases, leaving 8 bases between the germline ends. The V gene's germline CDR1 is SGHTA and CDR2 FQGNSA. CDR3 length: 14 residues. CDR3 loop: CASSFGRLNTEAFF. The CDR3 DNA follows: TGTGCCAGCAGCTTTGGGCGGCTGAACACTGAAGCTTTCTTT.

V usage is TRBV4-2 and J usage is TRBJ2-5; tentative D call: TRBD1 (6 bases). With the DNA end fitting TRBJ2-7 better, the J assignment may be wrong. The CDR3 is made up of 15 amino acids. Germline lookup yields CDR1 LGHNA and CDR2 YNFKEQ. The CDR3 protein is CASSQARAGEAEQYF. The CDR3 region has the DNA TGTGCCAGCAGCCAAGCTCGTGCAGGGGAAGCCGAGCAGTACTTC.

This clonotype was picked up many times. This chain uses TRBV28 with TRBJ2-3, with TRBD2 identical over 11 bases. Trimming cost V 8 bases and J 1 base; bases outside gene matches: 5. This CDR3 spans 15 amino acids. Germline V gene lookup returns CDR1 MDHEN and CDR2 SYDVKM. CDR3 DNA: TGTGCCAGCGGGCCGACTAGCGGGGGCACAGATACGCAGTATTTT. Translated, it gives CASGPTSGGTDTQYF.

The table lists this clonotype with many counts. This chain joins TRBV20-1 and TRBJ1-6, with 8 bases matching TRBD1. V gave up 5 bases and J gave up 7 bases; unmatched junction bases: 10. Germline V gene lookup returns CDR1 DFQATT and CDR2 SNEGSKA (reference sequence). This CDR3 comprises 15 residues. The CDR3 coding sequence is TGCAGTGCTCCCACGGTTTGGACAGGGAATTCACCCCTCCACTTT. The encoded protein is CSAPTVWTGNSPLHF.

This clonotype appeared a few times. The J gene is TRBJ2-5, the V gene TRBV5-1, with 9 positions matching TRBD2. In germline, CDR1 is SGHRS, CDR2 YFSETQ. J lost 1 base, V lost 6 bases, and 1 base had no gene match. The CDR3 covers 13 residues. In DNA, the CDR3 is TGCGCCAGCAAGACTAGCGGCCAAGAGACCCAGTACTTC. This gives the protein CASKTSGQETQYF. Full variable domain (remainder filled in from reference TRBV5-1 and TRBJ2-5): KAGVTQTPRYLIKTRGQQVTLSCSPISGHRSVSWYQQTPGQGLQFLFEYFSETQRNKGNFPGRFSGRQFSNSRSEMNVSTLELGDSALYLCASKTSGQETQYFGPGTRLLVL.

This clonotype was seen a few times. The V and J genes are TRBV14 and TRBJ2-4, with D possibly matching TRBD1 (6 bases). Trimming removed 1 base at V and 2 bases at J, with 15 bases between. Germline values: CDR1 SGHDN, CDR2 FVKESK. The CDR3 totals 17 residues. CDR3 amino acids: CASSQGEGRGSKNIQYF. The CDR3 nucleotides read TGTGCCAGCAGCCAAGGAGAAGGCAGGGGTTCCAAAAACATTCAGTACTTC.

The V and J genes are TRBV7-2 and TRBJ1-5, with a tentative D call TRBD1 (6 bases). The CDR3 has 17 amino acids. Trimming shortened V by 8 bases and J by 3 bases, and 23 bases separated the two germline ends. Germline CDR1 is SGHTA and CDR2 is FQGNSA. The CDR3 DNA reads as TGTGCCAGCGCTCAGGGGCTTGGGGGAGGGATCAATCAGCCCCAGCATTTT. This translates into CASAQGLGGGINQPQHF.

This clonotype has only a few counts. The V and J genes are TRBV20-1 and TRBJ2-1; maybe TRBD1 (6 bases). The end of the DNA is better explained by TRBJ2-7, so the J call may be wrong. There are 17 residues in the CDR3. CDR1 and CDR2 (germline): DFQATT, SNEGSKA (reference sequence). CDR3 amino acids: CSARPQGGEANRYEQYF. The CDR3 DNA reads TGCAGTGCTAGACCCCAAGGGGGAGAGGCTAATCGGTACGAGCAGTACTTC.

The CDR3 region has the DNA TGTGCCAGCAGCTTACCAAGCGGGAGGGCCCTTGAGCAGTTCTTC. Protein sequence: CASSLPSGRALEQFF. The chain combines TRBV7-9 with TRBJ2-1, with 10 bases lining up with TRBD2. Looked up from germline, CDR1 is SEHNR and CDR2 is FQNEAQ (reference sequence). The V and J ends lost 2 bases and 9 bases, in that order; junction bases with no gene match: 7. The CDR3 sequence is 15 residues long.

The V call is TRBV20-1, the J call TRBJ2-1, with D unresolved. The length of the CDR3 is 11 residues. The germline V gene has CDR1 DFQATT and CDR2 SNEGSKA (reference sequence). V dropped 1 base and J dropped 8 bases, with 6 bases sitting between them. This CDR3 is CSARVGYEQFF. The CDR3 bases are TGCAGTGCTAGAGTTGGCTATGAGCAGTTCTTC.

This clonotype has more than one count but fewer than ten. The V and J genes are TRBV5-1 and TRBJ2-5, with 11 positions matching TRBD1. The V segment lost 3 bases and the J segment 2 bases; nucleotides outside the gene matches: 9. Germline CDR1 and CDR2: SGHRS and YFSETQ. The CDR3 has 17 residues. The CDR3 region has the DNA TGCGCCAGCAGCTGGCCGTATGGGACAGGGGGGCAAGAGACCCAGTACTTC. Translating gives CASSWPYGTGGQETQYF.

This chain joins TRBV11-2 and TRBJ1-1; 7 nucleotides align to TRBD1. Germline CDR1 is SGHAT and CDR2 is FQNNGV. The CDR3 totals 16 residues. The ends lost 4 bases at V and 5 bases at J; junction bases unmatched: 13. Written as DNA, the CDR3 is TGTGCCAGCAGCTCCGATTCCACAGGGGAGAGGACTGAAGCTTTCTTT. Protein product: CASSSDSTGERTEAFF.

This clonotype was seen a few times. The V gene is TRBV14, the J gene TRBJ2-1; 9 bases align to TRBD1. This CDR3 comprises 13 residues. The germline CDR1 and CDR2 sequences are SGHDN and FVKESK. The junction had 1 base not matched to a gene; V was cut back by 6 bases and J by 4 bases. The CDR3 DNA reads as TGTGCCAGCAGAGGGACAGGGTACAATGAGCAGTTCTTC. Translation: CASRGTGYNEQFF.

In this sample, this clonotype turned up many times. The genes are TRBV3-1 and TRBJ2-5; 7 bases are a match to TRBD2. Germline V gene sequence: CDR1 LGHDT, CDR2 YNNKEL (reference sequence). This CDR3 is built from 14 residues. Trimming at V came to 3 bases and at J to 5 bases, leaving 6 bases not matched to a gene. CDR3 sequence reads: CASSHGPGGETQYF. The CDR3 DNA reads as TGTGCCAGCAGCCACGGCCCGGGAGGTGAGACCCAGTACTTC.

The chain combines TRBV28 with TRBJ2-3, with 7 bases identical to TRBD1. Trimming cost V 4 bases and J 7 bases; bases outside gene matches: 11. Germline CDR1 and CDR2: MDHEN and SYDVKM. CDR3 length: 15 amino acids. The CDR3 loop reads CASSSRTGLRNTQYF. CDR3 bases: TGTGCCAGCAGTTCTCGGACAGGTCTCAGGAATACGCAGTATTTT.

The rearrangement joins TRBV10-3 to TRBJ2-5; D is possibly TRBD2 (5 bases). The J call is doubtful: the DNA matches TRBJ2-7 better. From germline, CDR1 is ENHRY and CDR2 SYGVKD. CDR3 length: 13 amino acids. CDR3 in DNA: TGTGCCATCGGCCGACGGGAAGCCTACGAGCAGTACTTC. The encoded protein is CAIGRREAYEQYF.

This sequence joins TRBV27 and TRBJ1-2; D perhaps matches TRBD1 (5 bases). This CDR3 comprises 14 residues. Germline lookup yields CDR1 MNHEY and CDR2 SMNVEV (reference sequence). V was trimmed by 0 bases and J by 6 bases, leaving 11 bases between them. CDR3 sequence reads: CASSLSPGRHGYTF. The CDR3 region has the DNA TGTGCCAGCAGTTTATCGCCAGGGCGACATGGCTACACCTTC.

The gene calls are TRBV28 and TRBJ1-6, with 7 bases that match TRBD1. J lost 10 bases, V lost 6 bases, and 18 bases had no gene match. The germline V gene has CDR1 MDHEN and CDR2 SYDVKM. The CDR3 has 17 residues. The CDR3: CASRFDTPNRGDSPLHF. In nucleotides, the CDR3 is TGTGCCAGCAGATTCGACACCCCAAACAGGGGAGACTCACCCCTCCACTTT.

The table lists this clonotype with many counts. V gene TRBV7-2 combines with J gene TRBJ1-3, with 7 bases lining up with TRBD1. V was pared by 3 bases and J by 0 bases, with 8 bases of the junction left unmatched. CDR3 length: 17 amino acids. CDR1 is SGHTA and CDR2 is FQGNSA in the germline V gene. The CDR3 bases are TGTGCCAGCAGCTTCACCGCGACAGGGTCCTCTGGAAACACCATATATTTT. Amino acids: CASSFTATGSSGNTIYF.

V gene TRBV4-1 combines with J gene TRBJ2-5, with D possibly matching TRBD2 (5 bases). Between the trimmed V and J ends, which lost 0 bases and 5 bases, there was a span of 13 bases. CDR3 size: 15 residues. In germline, CDR1 is MGHRA, CDR2 YSYEKL. The CDR3 DNA reads TGCGCCAGCAGCCAAGACCTAGCTAAAAGGGAGACCCAGTACTTC. Translating gives CASSQDLAKRETQYF.

This rearrangement joins TRBV7-3 to TRBJ2-3, with 12 bases aligning to TRBD1. The CDR3 has 15 residues. Germline assignment: CDR1 SGHTA and CDR2 FQGTGA. V gave up 5 bases and J gave up 4 bases; unmatched junction bases: 4. This CDR3 reads CASSPGQGAPDTQYF. The CDR3 bases are TGTGCCAGCAGCCCGGGACAGGGGGCACCAGATACGCAGTATTTT.

This clonotype was counted many times. The chain employs TRBV20-1 and TRBJ1-6, with no clear D. The CDR3 has 14 amino acids. V was trimmed by 1 base and J by 7 bases, leaving 11 bases between them. CDR1 is DFQATT, CDR2 SNEGSKA, per germline (reference sequence). Here the CDR3 reads CSARGSFQNSPLHF. As DNA, the CDR3 is TGCAGTGCTAGAGGGAGCTTTCAGAATTCACCCCTCCACTTT.